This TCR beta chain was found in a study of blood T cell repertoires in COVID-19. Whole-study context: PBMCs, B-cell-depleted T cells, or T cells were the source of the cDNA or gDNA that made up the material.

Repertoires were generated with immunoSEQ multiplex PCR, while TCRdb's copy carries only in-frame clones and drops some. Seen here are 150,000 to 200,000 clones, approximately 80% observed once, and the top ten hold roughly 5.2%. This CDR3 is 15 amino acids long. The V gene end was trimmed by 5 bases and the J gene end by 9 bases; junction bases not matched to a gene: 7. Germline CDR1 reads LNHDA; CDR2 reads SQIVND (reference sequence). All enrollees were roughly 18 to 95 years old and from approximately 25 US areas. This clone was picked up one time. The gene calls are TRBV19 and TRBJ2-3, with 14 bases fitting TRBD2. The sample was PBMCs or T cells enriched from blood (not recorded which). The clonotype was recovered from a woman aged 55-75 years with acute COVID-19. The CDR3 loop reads CASSGGLAGEGTQYF. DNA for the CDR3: TGTGCCAGTAGTGGGGGACTAGCGGGAGAGGGAACGCAGTATTTT.